The TCR beta chain described here comes from a study of technical replicates of blood from four donors. Profiling relied on immunoSEQ multiplex PCR, and the TCRdb table lists in-frame clones only, not all of them. The sample has 98,000 or so clones, 95% seen once. Per germline, CDR1 MDHEN and CDR2 SYDVKM. The CDR3 runs to 11 residues. This receptor was identified in a human donor in good health. J is TRBJ1-2 and V is TRBV28; D gene unclear. The sample comprised T cells isolated from PBMCs. The CDR3 loop is CAGGGSAGYTF. In DNA, the CDR3 is TGTGCGGGAGGCGGGTCGGCTGGCTACACCTTC.